The source of this T cell receptor (beta chain) is a study of cytomegalovirus exposure and HLA in healthy donors. Study-level points and caveats: There were some public TCRs occurring in many donors, but most TCR sequences were rare. In a later analysis, HLA-associated beta chains showed higher expansion and lower generation probabilities than comparable chains. 87-base-pair reads could not separate some V segments, including TRBV6-2 and TRBV6-3. A few CMV-associated chains were confirmed in vitro to be specific for CMV antigens.

On this clone itself: Its target is unknown.

V lost 2 bases and J 0 bases, leaving 5 bases between the germline ends. The CDR3 contains 13 residues. CDR1 MDHEN and CDR2 SYDVKM come from the germline V gene. PCR primers comprised 60 Vbeta and 13 Jbeta primers. The method was immunoSEQ multiplex PCR; TCRdb's version includes in-frame clones alone and lacks a portion of them. The table lists over 75,000 clones, 78% of them singletons. The source material was PBMCs. The genes are TRBV28 and TRBJ2-7; D uncertain. The clonotype originates from an older woman in good health and CMV-seronegative. The CDR3 sequence is CASSLPISYEQYF. As DNA, the CDR3 is TGTGCCAGCAGTTTACCAATCTCCTACGAGCAGTACTTC.